This T cell receptor (beta chain) was profiled in a study of blood T cell repertoires in COVID-19. The Seattle patients, enrolled during active infection, were followed longitudinally. In the original processing: Nucleated cell number was recorded as an estimate derived from reference gene primer amplification. Generated by immunoSEQ multiplex PCR, the TCRdb table keeps only in-frame clones and is missing some. That table is the source of V, J and clone size, and D and trimming were worked out from the DNA. The table lists about 150,000 clones, approximately 85% of them singletons. CDR3 length: 14 residues. V was pared by 6 bases and J by 3 bases, with 14 bases between.

The chain combines TRBV23-1 with TRBJ2-5; D is undetermined. TRBV23-1 is an ORF, and what it does is uncertain. The receptor was isolated from a man between 60 and 70 years old with COVID-19, enrolled during active disease. The sample taken for sequencing was peripheral blood. The CDR3 DNA follows: TGCGCCAGCAGCCACGAAGAACAAAAAGAGACCCAGTACTTC. As protein: CASSHEEQKETQYF.